This record covers a single TCR beta chain. Each CDR3 protein is one row after TCRdb ran MiXCR on the 5' RACE reads. The sample carries nearly 100,000 distinct CDR3 sequences, roughly a sixth recorded once. Germline V gene data show CDR1 as DFQATT and CDR2 as SNEGSKA (reference sequence). There are 15 residues in the CDR3. The germline V and J ends were trimmed by 5 bases and 0 bases, with 14 bases remaining between them. The source of the sample is a study of T cells of healthy individuals. This receptor was taken from a human donor in good health. The chain employs TRBV20-1 and TRBJ2-1; D not certain. CDR3 sequence (DNA): TGCAGTGCTGGCCTTTTGGGTAGCTCCTACAATGAGCAGTTCTTC. Its protein is CSAGLLGSSYNEQFF.